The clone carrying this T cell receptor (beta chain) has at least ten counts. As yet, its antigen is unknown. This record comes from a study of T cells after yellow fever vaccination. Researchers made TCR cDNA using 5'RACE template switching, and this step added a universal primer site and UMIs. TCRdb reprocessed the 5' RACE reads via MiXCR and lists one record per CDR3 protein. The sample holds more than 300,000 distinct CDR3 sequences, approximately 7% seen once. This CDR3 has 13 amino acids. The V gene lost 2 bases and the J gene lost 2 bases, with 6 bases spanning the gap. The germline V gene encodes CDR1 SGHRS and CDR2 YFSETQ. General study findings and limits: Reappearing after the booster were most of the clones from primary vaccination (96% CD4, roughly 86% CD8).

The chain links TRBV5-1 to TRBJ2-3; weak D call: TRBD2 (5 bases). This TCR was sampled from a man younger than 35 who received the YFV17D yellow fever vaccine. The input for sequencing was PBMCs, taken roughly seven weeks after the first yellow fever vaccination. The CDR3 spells CASSFGVTDTQYF. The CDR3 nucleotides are TGCGCCAGCAGCTTCGGGGTCACAGATACGCAGTATTTT.